The 29 T cell receptor beta chains reported below all come from one sample, sequenced in a study of Graves' ophthalmopathy and Graves' hyperthyroidism. Amplifying from RNA transcripts, the study obtained TCR beta CDR3 regions. The library came from an HTBI-primed first-round RT-PCR and a second-round multiplex PCR. TCRdb reprocessed the multiplex PCR reads via MiXCR and lists one record per CDR3 protein. The repertoire holds under 250,000 distinct CDR3 sequences, with around a fifth as singletons. Sequencing used peripheral blood. These receptors all stem from a woman in her forties or fifties with Graves' ophthalmopathy.

This rearrangement joins TRBV6-1 to TRBJ1-3; D is undetermined. V was shortened by 5 bases and J by 6 bases, with 5 bases between the two germline ends. The CDR3 length is 11 residues. CDR1 MNHNS and CDR2 SASEGT come from the germline V gene. Here the CDR3 reads CASSRSNTIYF. Here the CDR3 DNA reads TGTGCCAGCAGTCGATCAAACACCATATATTTT.

This clonotype was observed many times. The rearrangement joins TRBV11-2 to TRBJ2-5; perhaps TRBD2 as D (5 bases). Trimming stripped 0 bases from V and 6 bases from J, with 20 bases between. Per germline, CDR1 SGHAT and CDR2 FQNNGV. There are 17 residues in the CDR3. The CDR3 sequence: CASSLDREGASVKTQYF. The CDR3 coding sequence is TGTGCCAGCAGCTTAGATCGCGAGGGAGCGAGTGTCAAGACCCAGTACTTC.

This clonotype appeared many times. The chain is built from TRBV20-1 and TRBJ2-2, with D possibly matching TRBD2 (7 bases). Trimming pared 0 bases from V and 5 bases from J, leaving 16 bases between. The CDR3 covers 16 residues. Germline V gene lookup returns CDR1 DFQATT and CDR2 SNEGSKA (reference sequence). The CDR3 sequence: CSARDFGGPRTGELFF. Here the CDR3 DNA reads TGCAGTGCTAGAGATTTCGGGGGGCCGAGGACCGGGGAGCTGTTTTTT.

The chain has TRBV18 and TRBJ1-1, with D tentatively TRBD1 (5 bases). V lost 1 base and J lost 0, with 12 bases in between. The CDR3 runs 16 residues. Germline CDR1 KGHSH, CDR2 LQKENI. CDR3 in DNA: TGTGCCAGCTCACCACGGGCAGGGCCTCTGAACACTGAAGCTTTCTTT. Residues: CASSPRAGPLNTEAFF.

In its sample, this clonotype was seen a few times. The V gene is TRBV12-3 or TRBV12-4, the J gene TRBJ2-1, with no clear D. The CDR3 covers 11 residues. The ends were cut back, 6 bases at V and 8 bases at J, with 8 bases in the middle. The CDR3 loop is CASSIWDEQFF. The CDR3 DNA follows: TGTGCCAGCAGCATTTGGGATGAGCAGTTCTTC.

This clonotype was recorded many times. V usage is TRBV20-1 and J usage is TRBJ2-7, with D possibly TRBD2 on 7 matching bases. Germline V gene data show CDR1 as DFQATT and CDR2 as SNEGSKA (reference sequence). The V end lost 0 bases, the J end lost 9 bases, and 12 bases lay between the germline ends. The CDR3 has 12 residues. CDR3 coding DNA: TGCAGTGCTAGAGAAGGGGGGGTTAGGCAGTACTTC. Its protein is CSAREGGVRQYF.

This clonotype was observed many times. The chain carries TRBV6-1 and TRBJ2-2, with D tentatively TRBD1 (5 bases). Germline V CDR1 and CDR2: MNHNS, SASEGT. The CDR3 covers 14 residues. The V end was cut by 6 bases, the J end by 6 bases, with 14 bases between. The CDR3 DNA sequence: TGTGCCAGCAGGGATACAGGTTCCGCCGGGGAGCTGTTTTTT. It specifies CASRDTGSAGELFF.

The sample holds many counts of this clonotype. The V call is TRBV6-5, the J call TRBJ2-7; 7 bases agree with TRBD2. The germline CDR1 and CDR2 sequences are MNHEY and SVGAGI. CDR3 length: 15 amino acids. With 4 bases clipped from V and 3 bases from J, the junction kept 9 bases outside the gene matches. CDR3 nucleotides: TGTGCCAGCAGTTCCGCCGGGCGGGAGAGCTACGAGCAGTACTTC. It yields the protein CASSSAGRESYEQYF.

This clonotype was seen repeatedly, ten times or more. This chain joins TRBV12-3 or TRBV12-4 and TRBJ2-7; maybe TRBD1 (5 bases). There are 13 residues in the CDR3. Deletions cut 3 bases from V and 6 bases from J, with 12 bases between. The CDR3 bases are TGTGCCAGCAGTTTCGCGACAGTTCGCGAGCAGTACTTC. Its translation is CASSFATVREQYF.

This clonotype was seen ten or more times. The genes are TRBV14 and TRBJ2-2; no definite D call. CDR1 and CDR2 (germline): SGHDN, FVKESK. The ends were cut back, 4 bases at V and 8 bases at J, with 14 bases in the middle. This CDR3 has 14 residues. The CDR3 DNA is TGTGCCAGCAGCCGGGCTCGAGGTTATGGGGAGCTGTTTTTT. Its protein is CASSRARGYGELFF.

This clonotype has at least ten counts. The V call is TRBV15, the J call TRBJ2-5; D tentatively reads TRBD1 or TRBD2 (5 bases each). The CDR3 is made up of 12 amino acids. Germline assignment: CDR1 LNHNV and CDR2 YYDKDF (reference sequence). Between the trimmed V and J ends, which lost 5 bases and 5 bases, there was a span of 9 bases. CDR3 nucleotide sequence: TGTGCCACCAGCGGGGGTCGGGAGACCCAGTACTTC. Residues: CATSGGRETQYF.

This clonotype was seen ten or more times. The rearrangement links TRBV27 to TRBJ2-7; TRBD1 aligns across 7 bases. The CDR3 length is 16 residues. Germline loops: CDR1 MNHEY, CDR2 SMNVEV (reference sequence). Trimming cost V 0 bases and J 2 bases; bases outside gene matches: 7. This chain's CDR3 is CASSLSLRGPPYEQYF. The CDR3 nucleotides read TGTGCCAGCAGTTTATCGTTGAGGGGGCCCCCCTACGAGCAGTACTTC.

The chain is built from TRBV5-1 and TRBJ1-2; 7 bases map to TRBD1. V shed 4 bases, J shed 0 bases, and the junction held 6 bases outside the gene matches. This CDR3 has 15 amino acids. CDR1 and CDR2 (germline): SGHRS, YFSETQ. CDR3 sequence: CASSPGQITNYGYTF. The CDR3 nucleotides are TGCGCCAGCAGCCCGGGACAGATTACTAACTATGGCTACACCTTC.

This chain uses TRBV6-1 with TRBJ1-1, with 12 positions matching TRBD1. Trimming took 6 bases from V and 6 from J; bases not matched to a gene: 2. Germline V gene lookup returns CDR1 MNHNS and CDR2 SASEGT. CDR3 length: 13 amino acids. DNA of the CDR3: TGTGCCAGCAGGGGACAGGGGGCATCTGAAGCTTTCTTT. It is translated as CASRGQGASEAFF.

This clonotype was seen at least ten times. The chain joins TRBV15 to TRBJ1-3; D unclear. Trimming left V 8 bases short and J 4 bases short, with 12 bases between. CDR3 length: 13 residues. CDR1 is LNHNV, CDR2 YYDKDF, per germline (reference sequence). In DNA form, the CDR3 reads TGTGCCACCGCAGCATCTTTAGGAAACACCATATATTTT. It translates to CATAASLGNTIYF.

This clonotype was detected ten times or more. The CDR3 sequence: CASRVRVMNTEAFF. In nucleotides, the CDR3 is TGTGCCAGCAGGGTGAGGGTAATGAACACTGAAGCTTTCTTT. The chain employs TRBV2 and TRBJ1-1; D is unresolved. The germline gives CDR1 SNHLY, CDR2 FYNNEI. The length of the CDR3 is 14 residues. Trimming cost V 6 bases and J 0 bases, with 11 bases left between them.

As DNA, the CDR3 is TGCAGTGCTACTGCCCCTGGAAACACCATATATTTT. Protein: CSATAPGNTIYF. This chain uses TRBV20-1 with TRBJ1-3; the D is unclear. The CDR3 has 12 amino acids. CDR1 DFQATT and CDR2 SNEGSKA come from the germline V gene (reference sequence). The V end lost 4 bases, the J end lost 2 bases, and 6 bases lay between the germline ends.

This clonotype has just a few counts. The J gene is TRBJ2-2, the V gene TRBV9; 7 bases are a match to TRBD1. The germline V gene encodes CDR1 SGDLS and CDR2 YYNGEE. CDR3 size: 15 residues. Trimming cost V 4 bases and J 5 bases; bases outside gene matches: 8. CDR3 DNA: TGTGCCAGCAGCACAAGACAGGGTTGGACCGGGGAGCTGTTTTTT. Translation gives CASSTRQGWTGELFF. Full variable domain (rest looked up from reference TRBV9 and TRBJ2-2): DSGVTQTPKHLITATGQRVTLRCSPRSGDLSVYWYQQSLDQGLQFLIQYYNGEERAKGNILERFSAQQFPDLHSELNLSSLELGDSALYFCASSTRQGWTGELFFGEGSRLTVL.

The V and J genes are TRBV29-1 and TRBJ2-7; the D is unclear. V was shortened by 4 bases and J by 3 bases, with 13 bases between the two germline ends. CDR3 length: 13 residues. Germline V gives CDR1 SQVTM, CDR2 ANQGSEA. CDR3 sequence reads: CSVVPKGRYEQYF. DNA for the CDR3: TGCAGCGTTGTCCCCAAGGGTCGCTACGAGCAGTACTTC.

This clonotype has ten or more counts. This sequence may be a read error, since a much larger clone differs from it by one base. The CDR3 DNA sequence: TGTGCCAGCAGTCATGAAATAGGCGGCACTGAAGCTTTCTTT. Its protein product is CASSHEIGGTEAFF. This sequence joins TRBV11-1 and TRBJ1-1; D is uncertain. This CDR3 has 14 residues. Germline-derived CDR1 and CDR2 are SGHAT and FQDESV (reference sequence). With 6 bases removed from V and 4 bases from J, the gap between germline ends came to 15 bases.

At least ten counts were recorded for this clonotype. The chain carries TRBV6-2 or TRBV6-3 and TRBJ2-5; 7 bases line up with TRBD1. Trimming removed 6 bases from V and 1 base from J; junction bases left unmatched: 2. The CDR3 loop spans 13 amino acids. CDR1 and CDR2 (germline): MNHEY, SVGEGT. The CDR3 nucleotides read TGTGCCAGCAGAGGGACAGCCCAAGAGACCCAGTACTTC. As protein: CASRGTAQETQYF.

The sample holds many counts of this clonotype. The V and J genes are TRBV15 and TRBJ2-7; TRBD1 matches 8 bases. The CDR3 totals 15 residues. The junction had 8 bases not matched to a gene; V was cut back by 0 bases and J by 7 bases. Looked up from germline, CDR1 is LNHNV and CDR2 is YYDKDF (reference sequence). The DNA for the CDR3 is TGTGCCACCAGCAGAGATTCAGGGGGCACTGGGGAGCAGTACTTC. This gives the protein CATSRDSGGTGEQYF.

In regard to this clonotype: A read error may produce the germline difference seen at one junction end. The V call is TRBV6-1, the J call TRBJ1-5, with D perhaps TRBD1 (6 bases). CDR3 size: 14 residues. Germline V lookup: CDR1 MNHNS, CDR2 SASEGT. Here the CDR3 reads CASSEIGGNQPQRF. The CDR3 DNA reads as TGTGCCAGCAGTGAAATAGGGGGGAATCAGCCCCAGCGTTTT.

This clonotype was seen ten or more times. The V call is TRBV5-1, the J call TRBJ2-7, with D possibly being TRBD2 (6 bases). Per the germline V gene, CDR1 is SGHRS and CDR2 is YFSETQ. Trimming stripped 0 bases from V and 4 bases from J, with 14 bases between. CDR3 size: 15 residues. The CDR3 DNA follows: TGCGCCAGCAGCTTGGTGGCTAGCGAGGGGTACGAGCAGTACTTC. The encoded protein is CASSLVASEGYEQYF.

There are a few counts of this clonotype. The rearrangement joins TRBV6-1 to TRBJ1-3; tentatively, D is TRBD1 (6 bases). V lost 6 bases and J 4 bases, leaving 19 bases between the germline ends. The CDR3 totals 16 residues. The germline V gene encodes CDR1 MNHNS and CDR2 SASEGT. The CDR3 sequence: CASRDEEGGGGNTIYF. The CDR3 coding sequence is TGTGCCAGCAGGGACGAGGAAGGGGGAGGCGGAAACACCATATATTTT.

Ten or more counts support this clonotype. This chain joins TRBV29-1 and TRBJ1-1; D uncertain. In germline, CDR1 is SQVTM, CDR2 ANQGSEA. This CDR3 comprises 11 residues. V was cut by 3 bases and J by 3 bases, with 5 bases left in between. CDR3 nucleotide sequence: TGCAGCGTTGATCCGTACACTGAAGCTTTCTTT. This codes for CSVDPYTEAFF.

This clonotype was seen at least ten times. CDR3 bases: TGTGCCAGCAGCGGGAACACCGGGGAGCTGTTTTTT. This translates into CASSGNTGELFF. This chain uses TRBV27 with TRBJ2-2; D call uncertain. Trimming took 6 bases from V and 1 from J, leaving 3 bases between them. Germline V lookup: CDR1 MNHEY, CDR2 SMNVEV (reference sequence). The length of the CDR3 is 12 residues.

This clonotype occurred many times. V gene TRBV5-1 combines with J gene TRBJ2-7; 9 bases map to TRBD2. There are 16 residues in the CDR3. V was pared by 2 bases and J by 5 bases, with 11 bases of the junction left unmatched. The germline CDR1 and CDR2 sequences are SGHRS and YFSETQ. In DNA form, the CDR3 reads TGCGCCAGCAGCTTTGGTTCCGCGGGAGGGCTCAACGAGCAGTACTTC. Protein product: CASSFGSAGGLNEQYF.

The sample holds a few counts of this clonotype. V gene TRBV6-1 combines with J gene TRBJ2-7; TRBD1 matches 7 bases. Trimming removed 8 bases from V and 4 bases from J; junction bases left unmatched: 2. Per the germline V gene, CDR1 is MNHNS and CDR2 is SASEGT. The CDR3 runs to 11 residues. CDR3 protein: CASRTGYEQYF. CDR3 nucleotides: TGTGCCAGCCGGACAGGTTACGAGCAGTACTTC.